The subject of this entry is one TCR beta chain. Its antigen remains unknown. After re-calling the 5' RACE reads, TCRdb lists one entry per CDR3 protein, DNA absent. The listing records over 350,000 distinct CDR3 sequences. The data were obtained in a study of monozygotic twins with inflammatory bowel disease. General study results and limits: Healthy twins shared more clonotypes with others than IBD patients, most markedly active ones.

CDR1 SGHTA and CDR2 FQGNSA come from the germline V gene. The CDR3 length is 15 residues. The chain combines TRBV7-2 with TRBJ1-2; TCRdb gives TRBD1 as the D gene, but with no DNA this cannot be confirmed. This clonotype originated in a human donor with ulcerative colitis or Crohn's disease, or a healthy co-twin of an affected twin (not recorded which). Sequencing input: blood. This CDR3 reads CASSLSGTGENGYTF.